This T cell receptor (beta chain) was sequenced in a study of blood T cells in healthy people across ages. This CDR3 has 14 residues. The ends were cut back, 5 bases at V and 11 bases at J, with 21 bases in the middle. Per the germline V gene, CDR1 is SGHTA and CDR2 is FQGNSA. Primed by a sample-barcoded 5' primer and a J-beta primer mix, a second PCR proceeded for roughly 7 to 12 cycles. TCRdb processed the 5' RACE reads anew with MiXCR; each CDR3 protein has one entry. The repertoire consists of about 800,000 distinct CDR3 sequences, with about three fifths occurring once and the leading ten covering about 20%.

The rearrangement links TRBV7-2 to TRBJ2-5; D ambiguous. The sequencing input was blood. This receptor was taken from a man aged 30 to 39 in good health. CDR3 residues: CASSAPGPYNEQYF. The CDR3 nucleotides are TGTGCCAGCAGCGCCCCCGGGCCCTACAATGAGCAGTACTTC.